The next 12 T cell receptor beta chains were all read from a single sample in a study of metastatic and nonmetastatic thyroid tumors. TCRdb recomputed clones from the PCR reads via MiXCR. The sample includes about 15,000 clones, around 30% of them seen just once. Thyroid surgery was preceded by no treatment in any patient. Sequenced: tumor tissue. These receptors originate from a female donor with papillary thyroid cancer or a benign thyroid nodule (not recorded which). Some clones in this sample may be carry-over from other donors' samples.

This clone was observed a handful of times. The chain recombines TRBV6-2 or TRBV6-3 with TRBJ2-3, with D perhaps being TRBD1 or TRBD2 (5 bases each). V shed 5 bases and J shed 0 bases, with 6 bases lying between them. This CDR3 region has 13 residues. The germline V gene has CDR1 MNHEY and CDR2 SVGEGT. The CDR3: CASSRDSTDTQYF. The CDR3 region has the DNA TGTGCCAGCAGTAGGGACAGCACAGATACGCAGTATTTT.

Many counts were recorded for this clone. V is TRBV18 and J is TRBJ2-5; D is uncertain. CDR3 length equals 14 residues. Trimming stripped 2 bases from V and 2 bases from J, with 9 bases between. Germline V gives CDR1 KGHSH, CDR2 LQKENI. This chain's CDR3 is CASSPVRSQETQYF. In nucleotides, the CDR3 is TGTGCCAGCTCACCAGTGCGCAGTCAAGAGACCCAGTACTTC.

About this clone itself: This may come from a read error, since a much larger clone is one base off. The rearrangement links TRBV7-2 to TRBJ1-2; no clear D gene. This CDR3 has 13 amino acids. The germline V and J ends were trimmed by 4 bases and 4 bases, with 10 bases remaining between them. Germline V gene data show CDR1 as SGHTA and CDR2 as FQGNSA. The CDR3 here is CASSSGLIYGYTF. DNA for the CDR3: TGTGCCAGCAGCTCAGGACTGATCTATGGCTACACCTTC.

The V and J genes are TRBV20-1 and TRBJ1-2; a weak D match, TRBD1 (6 bases). Looked up from germline, CDR1 is DFQATT and CDR2 is SNEGSKA (reference sequence). This CDR3 has 10 residues. V lost 4 bases to trimming and J lost 6 bases, with 6 bases between them. In DNA form, the CDR3 reads TGCAGTGCTAACAGGGATGGCTACACCTTC. Translating it yields CSANRDGYTF.

This clone was seen ten or more times. The rearrangement uses TRBV28 and TRBJ2-6; D might be TRBD2 (5 bases). The germline V and J ends were trimmed by 6 bases and 4 bases, with 16 bases remaining between them. Germline V gene sequence: CDR1 MDHEN, CDR2 SYDVKM. This CDR3 has 16 residues. The CDR3 is CASSRRAGVGANVLTF. For the CDR3, the DNA is TGTGCCAGCAGCCGGCGAGCCGGGGTCGGGGCCAACGTCCTGACTTTC.

For this clone: One end of the junction does not line up with germline, which may come from a read error. This chain uses TRBV3-1 with TRBJ1-4; D not resolved. Germline V gene lookup returns CDR1 LGHDT and CDR2 YNNKEL (reference sequence). CDR3 length equals 16 residues. CDR3 loop: CASSQTVGPVPEKLFF. As DNA, the CDR3 is TGTGCTAGCAGCCAGACCGTCGGCCCCGTGCCTGAAAAACTGTTTTTT.

The chain recombines TRBV11-3 with TRBJ2-1, with 10 bases aligning to TRBD2. Germline loops: CDR1 SGHNT, CDR2 YENEEA. This CDR3 is 13 amino acids long. Trimming at V came to 8 bases and at J to 9 bases, leaving 7 bases not matched to a gene. The CDR3 DNA reads TGTGCCAGCGGACCTAGCGGGAGCCTTGAGCAGTTCTTC. Amino acid sequence: CASGPSGSLEQFF.

This clone was counted many times. The chain links TRBV7-2 to TRBJ1-3; D gene ambiguous. The CDR3 runs 15 residues. The germline V gene has CDR1 SGHTA and CDR2 FQGNSA. V lost 5 bases and J 4 bases, leaving 15 bases between the germline ends. This CDR3 is CASSTDGAGGNTIYF. CDR3 DNA: TGTGCCAGCAGCACAGACGGTGCTGGCGGAAACACCATATATTTT. Drawing the rest from reference TRBV7-2 and TRBJ1-3, the complete variable domain is GAGVSQSPSNKVTEKGKDVELRCDPISGHTALYWYRQSLGQGLEFLIYFQGNSAPDKSGLPSDRFSAERTGGSVSTLTIQRTQQEDSAVYLCASSTDGAGGNTIYFGEGSWLTVV.

About this clone: A read error may explain this, as a much larger clone is one base away. In DNA, the CDR3 is TGTGCCAGCAGCGTAGGAGTGACAGGGAACTATGGCTACACCTTC. It specifies CASSVGVTGNYGYTF. J is TRBJ1-2 and V is TRBV9; 7 bases are a match to TRBD1. The V gene end was trimmed by 0 bases and the J gene end by 2 bases; junction bases not matched to a gene: 4. Germline V gene data show CDR1 as SGDLS and CDR2 as YYNGEE. The CDR3 covers 15 residues.

This clone has at least ten counts. The chain combines TRBV7-2 with TRBJ1-2; 11 bases fit TRBD1. V shed 2 bases and J 6 bases; nucleotides not matched to a gene: 2. Germline V gene lookup returns CDR1 SGHTA and CDR2 FQGNSA. The CDR3 contains 14 residues. The CDR3 is CASSLRGQGDGYTF. CDR3 nucleotide sequence: TGTGCCAGCAGCTTAAGGGGACAGGGGGATGGCTACACCTTC.

This clone was recorded many times. The chain links TRBV11-2 to TRBJ2-7, with 7 bases that match TRBD2. This CDR3 is built from 14 residues. Trimming took 2 bases from V and 6 from J; bases not matched to a gene: 7. Germline values: CDR1 SGHAT, CDR2 FQNNGV. The CDR3 region is CASSLLQREGEQYF. CDR3 sequence (DNA): TGTGCCAGCAGCTTACTTCAGCGGGAAGGCGAGCAGTACTTC.

The chain uses TRBV12-5 and TRBJ1-1; D is unresolved. CDR1 and CDR2 from the germline V gene are LGHNT and FRNRAP. The CDR3 has 13 residues. The germline V and J ends were trimmed by 1 base and 6 bases, with 9 bases remaining between them. CDR3 loop: CASGLELRAEAFF. In DNA, the CDR3 is TGTGCTAGTGGTTTGGAACTAAGAGCTGAAGCTTTCTTT.